This T cell receptor (beta chain) is from a study of CD8 T cells in ankylosing spondylitis (dated by TCRdb to 2016 to 2017). For the wider study: The study set out to find disease-linked TCR variants by profiling T cell receptor beta repertoires in ankylosing spondylitis patients and healthy donors. In total, the full study cohort was made up of roughly 100 healthy donors and approximately 27 ankylosing spondylitis patients. Peripheral blood samples were taken, and synovial fluid was additionally collected from ankylosing spondylitis patients. Here is what the overall study found, with its caveats: The disease-linked clones had a CD8+ phenotype and were found at relatively low frequencies in peripheral blood. Some motif variants were previously reported in synovial fluid and blood of reactive arthritis patients, suggesting common disease-initiation mechanisms. Blood from ankylosing spondylitis patients appeared to be characterized by a TCR beta motif made up of several highly homologous amino acid variants. The disease-linked clones were reported as significantly enriched in matched synovial fluid samples from ankylosing spondylitis patients.

Including cysteine and phenylalanine, the CDR3 has 16 amino acids. Only the CDR3 part of the read is kept: 48 bases, read in frame from the first base. The germline ends are 23 bases apart after V is trimmed by 5 bases and J by 7 bases. In this sample, this clonotype turned up a few times. What this receptor recognizes is not known. Per-base quality was not reported, and no clone a single base away is much larger than it. TCRdb records Illumina HiSeq 2500 as the sequencer. Quantitative 5'-RACE with molecular barcodes was the method used to prepare the TCR beta libraries. The study's own analysis went as follows. A new computational method based on a probabilistic model of VDJ rearrangement was used to identify disease-linked TCR variants. The public sequencing data were trimmed at Q25 with fastp and processed into clonotypes with MiXCR by TCRdb, which kept only in-frame beta chains. When rows share a CDR3 protein, they turn into one entry using the most common DNA and genes. These V and J calls rely on TCRdb rather than the paper's analysis. The sample profile shows fewer than 250,000 distinct CDR3 sequences; about 17% of them were found once. Approximately 46% of the sample rests with the top ten.

The chain joins TRBV12-3 or TRBV12-4 to TRBJ1-2; possibly the D gene is TRBD1, per 6 matching bases. The sequence came from a male donor with ankylosing spondylitis. The source material was blood, either unsorted or a sorted T cell fraction (not recorded which). Here is the DNA: TGTGCCAGCAGTCGGCGGGGAGGGGGAGCTTCGGGTGGCTACACCTTC. It translates as CASSRRGGGASGGYTF.